This T cell receptor beta chain was found in a study of T cell responses to AZD1222 COVID-19 vaccine. In the study overall: Second-dose timings of about 4 or about 12 weeks were pooled.

General study points: Clonal diversity was possibly underestimated; the donors were predominantly white British and more often female.

About this clone itself: Its matching antigen is unknown.

Only in-frame clones appear in the TCRdb table, and some are missing; sequencing was by immunoSEQ multiplex PCR. This sample carries around 100,000 clones, about nine tenths of them seen once, and the ten largest clones take about 1.7%. The receptor's source is an adult in good health. The material was peripheral blood, obtained on day 0 of AZD1222 vaccination.

This CDR3 is CASSPFGDEQYF. CDR3 coding DNA: TGTGCCAGCTCACCATTCGGGGACGAGCAGTACTTC. The chain has TRBV18 and TRBJ2-7; tentatively, D is TRBD2 (5 bases). V was trimmed by 2 bases and J by 5 bases, leaving 7 bases between them. The CDR3 is 12 amino acids. Germline CDR1 and CDR2: KGHSH and LQKENI.